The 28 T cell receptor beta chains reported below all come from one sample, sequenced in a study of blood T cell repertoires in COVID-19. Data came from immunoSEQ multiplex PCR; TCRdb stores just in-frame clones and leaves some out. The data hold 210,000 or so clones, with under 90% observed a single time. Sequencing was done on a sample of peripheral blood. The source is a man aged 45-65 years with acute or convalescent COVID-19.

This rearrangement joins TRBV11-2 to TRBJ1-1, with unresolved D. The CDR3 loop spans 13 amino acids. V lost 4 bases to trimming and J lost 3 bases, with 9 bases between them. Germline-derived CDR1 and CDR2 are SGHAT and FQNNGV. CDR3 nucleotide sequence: TGTGCCAGCAGCTCAACGAGGGACACTGAAGCTTTCTTT. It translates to CASSSTRDTEAFF.

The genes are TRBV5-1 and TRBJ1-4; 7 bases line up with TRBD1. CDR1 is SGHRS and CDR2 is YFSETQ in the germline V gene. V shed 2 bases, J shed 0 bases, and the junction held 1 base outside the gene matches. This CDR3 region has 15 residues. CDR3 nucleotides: TGCGCCAGCAGCTTAGGGACAGCAACTAATGAAAAACTGTTTTTT. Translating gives CASSLGTATNEKLFF.

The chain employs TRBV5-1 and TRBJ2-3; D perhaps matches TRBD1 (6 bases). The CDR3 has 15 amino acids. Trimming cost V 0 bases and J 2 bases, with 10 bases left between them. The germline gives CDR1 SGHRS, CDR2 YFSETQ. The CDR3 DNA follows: TGCGCCAGCAGCTTGGAGGGGGTGCCCACAGATACGCAGTATTTT. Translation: CASSLEGVPTDTQYF.

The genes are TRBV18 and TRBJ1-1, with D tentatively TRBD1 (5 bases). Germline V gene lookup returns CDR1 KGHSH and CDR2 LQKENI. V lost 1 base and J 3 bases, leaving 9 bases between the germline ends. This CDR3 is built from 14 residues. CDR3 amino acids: CASSPQGPDTEAFF. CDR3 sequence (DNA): TGTGCCAGCTCACCACAGGGGCCTGACACTGAAGCTTTCTTT.

CDR3 residues: CASSLGDGNTEAFF. CDR3 DNA: TGCGCCAGCAGCTTAGGGGATGGGAACACTGAAGCTTTCTTT. The rearrangement joins TRBV5-1 to TRBJ1-1, with D maybe TRBD1 (5 bases). CDR1 is SGHRS and CDR2 is YFSETQ in the germline V gene. V gave up 2 bases and J gave up 1 base, with 9 bases separating them. The CDR3 contains 14 residues.

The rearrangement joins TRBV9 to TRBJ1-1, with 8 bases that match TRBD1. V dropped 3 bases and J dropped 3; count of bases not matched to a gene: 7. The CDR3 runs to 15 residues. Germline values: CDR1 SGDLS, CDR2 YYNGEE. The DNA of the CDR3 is TGTGCCAGCAGCGGGAGGACAGGGCTGCACACTGAAGCTTTCTTT. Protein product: CASSGRTGLHTEAFF.

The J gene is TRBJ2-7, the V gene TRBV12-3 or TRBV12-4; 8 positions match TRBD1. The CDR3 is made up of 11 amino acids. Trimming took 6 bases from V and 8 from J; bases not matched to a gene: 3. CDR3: CASRDRDKQYF. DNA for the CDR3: TGTGCCAGCAGGGACAGGGACAAGCAGTACTTC.

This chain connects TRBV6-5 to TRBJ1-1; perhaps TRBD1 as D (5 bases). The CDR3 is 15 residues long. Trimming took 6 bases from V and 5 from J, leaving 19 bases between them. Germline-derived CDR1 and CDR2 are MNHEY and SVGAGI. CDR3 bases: TGTGCCAGCAGCCCCCCTGGGGGGAAGAAGACTGAAGCTTTCTTT. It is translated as CASSPPGGKKTEAFF.

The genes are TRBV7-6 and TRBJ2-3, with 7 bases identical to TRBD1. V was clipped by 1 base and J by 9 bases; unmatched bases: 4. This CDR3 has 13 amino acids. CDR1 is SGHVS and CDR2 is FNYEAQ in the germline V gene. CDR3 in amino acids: CASSLGDSLTQYF. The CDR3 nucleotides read TGTGCCAGCAGCTTAGGGGACAGTCTCACGCAGTATTTT.

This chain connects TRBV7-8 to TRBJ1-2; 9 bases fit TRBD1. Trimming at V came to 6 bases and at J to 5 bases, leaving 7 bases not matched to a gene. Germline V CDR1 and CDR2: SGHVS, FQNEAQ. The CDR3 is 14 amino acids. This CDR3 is CASRPGQGIYGYTF. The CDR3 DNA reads TGTGCCAGCAGACCCGGACAGGGGATATATGGCTACACCTTC.

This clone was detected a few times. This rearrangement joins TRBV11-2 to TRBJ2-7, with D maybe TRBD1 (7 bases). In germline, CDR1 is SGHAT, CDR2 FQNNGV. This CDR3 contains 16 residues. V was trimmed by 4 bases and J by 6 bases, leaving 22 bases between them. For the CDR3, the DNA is TGTGCCAGCAGCTCACGGACAGGAGGGGGATCGGGCGAGCAGTACTTC. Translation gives CASSSRTGGGSGEQYF.

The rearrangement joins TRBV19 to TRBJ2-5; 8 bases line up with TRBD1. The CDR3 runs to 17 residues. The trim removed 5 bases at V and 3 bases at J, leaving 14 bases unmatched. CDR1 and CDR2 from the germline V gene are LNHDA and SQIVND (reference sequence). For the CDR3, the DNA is TGTGCCAGTAGTCGATCCGGGACAGGCTTCTTAAAAGAGACCCAGTACTTC. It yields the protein CASSRSGTGFLKETQYF.

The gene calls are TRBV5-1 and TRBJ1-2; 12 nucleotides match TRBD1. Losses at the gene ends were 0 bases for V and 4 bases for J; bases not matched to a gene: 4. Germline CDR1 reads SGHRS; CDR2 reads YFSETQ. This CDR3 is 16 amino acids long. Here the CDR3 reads CASSLEGTGGPYGYTF. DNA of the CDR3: TGCGCCAGCAGCTTGGAAGGGACAGGGGGCCCCTATGGCTACACCTTC.

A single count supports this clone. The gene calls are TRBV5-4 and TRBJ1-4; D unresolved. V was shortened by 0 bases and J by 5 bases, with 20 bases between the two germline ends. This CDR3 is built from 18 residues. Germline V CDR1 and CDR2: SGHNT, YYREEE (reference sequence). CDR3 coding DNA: TGTGCCAGCAGCTTGGTGGCCAGTAAGAGGAGGCAAAATGAAAAACTGTTTTTT. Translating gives CASSLVASKRRQNEKLFF.

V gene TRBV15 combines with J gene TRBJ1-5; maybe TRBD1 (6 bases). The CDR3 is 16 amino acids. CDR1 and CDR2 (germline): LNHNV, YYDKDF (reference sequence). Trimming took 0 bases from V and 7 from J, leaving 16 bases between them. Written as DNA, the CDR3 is TGTGCCACCAGCAGAGATCAGGTCAGGGGCGGCCAGCCCCAGCATTTT. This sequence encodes CATSRDQVRGGQPQHF. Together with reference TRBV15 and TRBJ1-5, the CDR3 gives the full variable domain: DAMVIQNPRYQVTQFGKPVTLSCSQTLNHNVMYWYQQKSSQAPKLLFHYYDKDFNNEADTPDNFQSRRPNTSFCFLDIRSPGLGDTAMYLCATSRDQVRGGQPQHFGDGTRLSIL.

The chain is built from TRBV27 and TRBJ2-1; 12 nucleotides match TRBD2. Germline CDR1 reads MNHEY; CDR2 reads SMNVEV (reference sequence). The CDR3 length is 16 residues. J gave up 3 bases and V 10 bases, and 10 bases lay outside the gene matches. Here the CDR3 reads CATKRLAGELYNEQFF. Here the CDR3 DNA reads TGTGCCACCAAACGACTAGCGGGGGAACTCTACAATGAGCAGTTCTTC.

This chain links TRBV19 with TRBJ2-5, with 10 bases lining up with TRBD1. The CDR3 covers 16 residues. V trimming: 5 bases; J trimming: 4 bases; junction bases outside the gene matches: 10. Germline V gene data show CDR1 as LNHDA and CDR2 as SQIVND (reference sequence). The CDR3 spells CASSSLAGQGRETQYF. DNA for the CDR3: TGTGCCAGTAGTTCCTTAGCGGGACAGGGGCGAGAGACCCAGTACTTC.

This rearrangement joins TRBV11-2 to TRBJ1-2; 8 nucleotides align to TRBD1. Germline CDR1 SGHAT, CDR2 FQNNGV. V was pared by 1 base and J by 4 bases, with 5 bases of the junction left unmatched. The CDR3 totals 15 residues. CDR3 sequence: CASSLVGQGAYGYTF. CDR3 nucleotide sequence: TGTGCCAGCAGCTTAGTGGGGCAGGGGGCCTATGGCTACACCTTC.

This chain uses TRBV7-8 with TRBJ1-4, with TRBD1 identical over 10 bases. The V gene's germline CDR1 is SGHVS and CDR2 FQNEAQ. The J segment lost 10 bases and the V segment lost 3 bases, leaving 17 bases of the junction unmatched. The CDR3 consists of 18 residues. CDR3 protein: CASSFPTPGTGEVGKLFF. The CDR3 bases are TGTGCCAGCAGCTTCCCCACTCCCGGGACAGGGGAAGTGGGAAAACTGTTTTTT.

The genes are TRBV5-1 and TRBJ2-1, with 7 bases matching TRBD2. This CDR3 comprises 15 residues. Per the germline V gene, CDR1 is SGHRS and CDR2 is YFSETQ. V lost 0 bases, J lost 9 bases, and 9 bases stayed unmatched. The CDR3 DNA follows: TGCGCCAGCAGCTTGGGTAGCGGGCCTGCTAGTGAGCAGTTCTTC. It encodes CASSLGSGPASEQFF. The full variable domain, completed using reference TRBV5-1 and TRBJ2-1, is KAGVTQTPRYLIKTRGQQVTLSCSPISGHRSVSWYQQTPGQGLQFLFEYFSETQRNKGNFPGRFSGRQFSNSRSEMNVSTLELGDSALYLCASSLGSGPASEQFFGPGTRLTVL.

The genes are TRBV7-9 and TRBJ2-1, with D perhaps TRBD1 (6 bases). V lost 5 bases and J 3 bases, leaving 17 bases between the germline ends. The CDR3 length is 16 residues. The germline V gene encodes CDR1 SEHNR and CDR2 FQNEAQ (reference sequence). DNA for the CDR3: TGTGCCAGCAGCCCCGGGCACAGGGCAGACTACAATGAGCAGTTCTTC. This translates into CASSPGHRADYNEQFF.

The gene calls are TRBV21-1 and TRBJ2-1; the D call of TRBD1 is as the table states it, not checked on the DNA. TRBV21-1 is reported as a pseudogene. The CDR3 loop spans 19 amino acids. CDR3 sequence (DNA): TGTGCCAGCAGCTATCCCGAGGGGCCCACAGGGGGTTCCTACAATGAGCAGTTCTTC. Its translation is CASSYPEGPTGGSYNEQFF.

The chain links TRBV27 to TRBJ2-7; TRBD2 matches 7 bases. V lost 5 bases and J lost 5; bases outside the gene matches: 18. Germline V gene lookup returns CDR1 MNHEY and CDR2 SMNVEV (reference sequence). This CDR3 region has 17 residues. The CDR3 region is CASSRHPEWTRVHEQYF. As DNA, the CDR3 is TGTGCCAGCAGTCGACACCCCGAGTGGACTAGGGTTCACGAGCAGTACTTC.

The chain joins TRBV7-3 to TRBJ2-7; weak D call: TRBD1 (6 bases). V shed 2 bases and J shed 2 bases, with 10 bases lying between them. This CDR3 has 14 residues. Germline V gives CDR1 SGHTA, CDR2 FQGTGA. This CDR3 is CASSLGSGAYEQYF. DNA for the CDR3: TGTGCCAGCAGCTTAGGGTCAGGGGCCTACGAGCAGTACTTC.

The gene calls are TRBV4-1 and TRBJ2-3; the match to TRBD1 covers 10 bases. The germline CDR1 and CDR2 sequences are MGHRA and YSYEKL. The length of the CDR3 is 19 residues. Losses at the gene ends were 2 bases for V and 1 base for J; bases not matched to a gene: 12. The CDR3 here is CASSQRGTGEGVGTDTQYF. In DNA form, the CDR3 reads TGCGCCAGCAGCCAACGCGGGACAGGGGAGGGAGTTGGCACAGATACGCAGTATTTT.

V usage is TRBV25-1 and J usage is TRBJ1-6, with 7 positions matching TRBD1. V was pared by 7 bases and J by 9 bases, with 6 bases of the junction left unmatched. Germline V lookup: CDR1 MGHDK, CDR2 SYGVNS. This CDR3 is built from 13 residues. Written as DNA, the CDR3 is TGTGCCAGCACCCGACAGGGTAGTTCACCCCTCCACTTT. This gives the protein CASTRQGSSPLHF. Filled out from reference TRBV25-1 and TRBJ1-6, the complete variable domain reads EADIYQTPRYLVIGTGKKITLECSQTMGHDKMYWYQQDPGMELHLIHYSYGVNSTEKGDLSSESTVSRIRTEHFPLTLESARPSHTSQYLCASTRQGSSPLHFGNGTRLTVT.

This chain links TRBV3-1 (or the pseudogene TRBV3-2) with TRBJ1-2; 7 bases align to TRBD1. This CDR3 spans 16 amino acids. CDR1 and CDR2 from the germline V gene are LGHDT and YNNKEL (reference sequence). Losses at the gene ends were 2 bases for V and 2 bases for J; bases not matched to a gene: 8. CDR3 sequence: CASSQLPGQANYGYTF. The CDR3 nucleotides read TGTGCCAGCAGCCAACTCCCCGGACAGGCGAACTATGGCTACACCTTC.

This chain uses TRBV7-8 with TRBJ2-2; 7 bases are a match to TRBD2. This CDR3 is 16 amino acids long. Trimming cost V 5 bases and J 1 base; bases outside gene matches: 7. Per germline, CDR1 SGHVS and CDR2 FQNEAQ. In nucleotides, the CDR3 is TGTGCCAGCAGCCCCCGGGGAGGGAAGAACACCGGGGAGCTGTTTTTT. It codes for CASSPRGGKNTGELFF.